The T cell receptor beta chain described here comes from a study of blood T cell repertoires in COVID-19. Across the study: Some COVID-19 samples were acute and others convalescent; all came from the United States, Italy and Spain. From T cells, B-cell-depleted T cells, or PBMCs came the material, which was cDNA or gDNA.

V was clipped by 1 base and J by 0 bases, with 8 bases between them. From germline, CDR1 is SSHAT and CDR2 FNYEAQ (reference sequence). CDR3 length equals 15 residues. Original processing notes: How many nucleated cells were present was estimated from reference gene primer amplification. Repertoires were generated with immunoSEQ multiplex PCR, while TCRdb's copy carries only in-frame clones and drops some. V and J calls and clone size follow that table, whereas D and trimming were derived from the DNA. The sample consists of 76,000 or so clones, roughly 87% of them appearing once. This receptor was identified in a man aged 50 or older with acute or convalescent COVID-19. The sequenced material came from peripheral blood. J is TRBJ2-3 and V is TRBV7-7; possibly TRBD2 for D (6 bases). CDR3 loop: CASSLGTTSTDTQYF. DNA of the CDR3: TGTGCCAGCAGCTTAGGGACTACTAGCACAGATACGCAGTATTTT.